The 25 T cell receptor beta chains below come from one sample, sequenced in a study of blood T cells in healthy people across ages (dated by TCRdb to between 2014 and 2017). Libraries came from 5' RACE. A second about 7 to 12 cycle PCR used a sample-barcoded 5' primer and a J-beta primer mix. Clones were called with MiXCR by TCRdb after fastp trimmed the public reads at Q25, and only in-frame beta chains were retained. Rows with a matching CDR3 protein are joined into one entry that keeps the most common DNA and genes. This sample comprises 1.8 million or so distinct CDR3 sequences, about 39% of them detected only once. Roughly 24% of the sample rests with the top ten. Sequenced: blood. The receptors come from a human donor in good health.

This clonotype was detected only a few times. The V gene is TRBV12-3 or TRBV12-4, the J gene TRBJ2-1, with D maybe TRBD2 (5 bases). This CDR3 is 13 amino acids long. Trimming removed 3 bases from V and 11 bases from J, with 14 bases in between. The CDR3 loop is CASSFSEAPQQFF. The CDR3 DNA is TGTGCCAGCAGTTTTAGCGAGGCTCCCCAGCAGTTCTTC.

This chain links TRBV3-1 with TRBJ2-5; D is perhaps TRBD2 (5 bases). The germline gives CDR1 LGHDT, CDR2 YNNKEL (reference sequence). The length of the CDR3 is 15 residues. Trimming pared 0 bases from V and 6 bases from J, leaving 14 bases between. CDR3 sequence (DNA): TGTGCCAGCAGCCAAGATCCTAGCTCGCTAAAGACCCAGTACTTC. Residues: CASSQDPSSLKTQYF.

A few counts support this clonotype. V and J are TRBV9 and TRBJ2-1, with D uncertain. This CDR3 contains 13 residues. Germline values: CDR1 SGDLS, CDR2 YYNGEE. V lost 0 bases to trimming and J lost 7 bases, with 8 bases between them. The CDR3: CASSVDGRNEQFF. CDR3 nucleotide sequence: TGTGCCAGCAGCGTAGATGGGCGGAATGAGCAGTTCTTC.

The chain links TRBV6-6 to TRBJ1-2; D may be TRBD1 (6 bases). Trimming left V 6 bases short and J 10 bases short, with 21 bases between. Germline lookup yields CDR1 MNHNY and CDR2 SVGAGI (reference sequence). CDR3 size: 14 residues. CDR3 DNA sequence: TGTGCCAGCAGCCCTATGGGACAAAAGGCCTCCTACACCTTC. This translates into CASSPMGQKASYTF.

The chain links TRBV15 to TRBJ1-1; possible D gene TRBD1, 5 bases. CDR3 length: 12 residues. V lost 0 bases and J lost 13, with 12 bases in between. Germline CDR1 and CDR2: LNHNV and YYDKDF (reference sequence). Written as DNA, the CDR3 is TGTGCCACCAGCAGAGATGGCAGGGTCGGTTTCTTT. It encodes CATSRDGRVGFF. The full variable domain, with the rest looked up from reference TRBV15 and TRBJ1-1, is DAMVIQNPRYQVTQFGKPVTLSCSQTLNHNVMYWYQQKSSQAPKLLFHYYDKDFNNEADTPDNFQSRRPNTSFCFLDIRSPGLGDTAMYLCATSRDGRVGFFGQGTRLTVV.

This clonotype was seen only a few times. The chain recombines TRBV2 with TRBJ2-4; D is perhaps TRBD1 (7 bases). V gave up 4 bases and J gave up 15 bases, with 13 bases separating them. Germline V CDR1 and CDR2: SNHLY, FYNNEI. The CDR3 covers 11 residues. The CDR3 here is CASSAEGQRYF. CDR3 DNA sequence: TGTGCCAGCAGTGCGGAGGGACAGCGGTACTTC.

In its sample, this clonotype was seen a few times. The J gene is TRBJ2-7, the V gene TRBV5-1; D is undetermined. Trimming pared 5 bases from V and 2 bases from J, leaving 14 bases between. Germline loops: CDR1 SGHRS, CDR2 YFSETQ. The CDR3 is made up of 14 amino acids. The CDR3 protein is CASSRDDFPYEQYF. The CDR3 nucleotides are TGCGCCAGCAGTAGGGATGACTTTCCCTACGAGCAGTACTTC.

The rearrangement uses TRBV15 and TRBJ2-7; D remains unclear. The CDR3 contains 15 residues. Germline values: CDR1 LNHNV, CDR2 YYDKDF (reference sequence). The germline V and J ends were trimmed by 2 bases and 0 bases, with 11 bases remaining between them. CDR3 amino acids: CATSRRAVSSYEQYF. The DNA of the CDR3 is TGTGCCACCAGCAGAAGGGCAGTTAGCTCCTACGAGCAGTACTTC.

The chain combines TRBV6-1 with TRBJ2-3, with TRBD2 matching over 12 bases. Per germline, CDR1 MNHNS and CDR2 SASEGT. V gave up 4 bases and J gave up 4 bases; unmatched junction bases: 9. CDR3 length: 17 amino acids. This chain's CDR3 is CASSGGRTSGAADTQYF. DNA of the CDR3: TGTGCCAGCAGTGGCGGAAGGACTAGCGGGGCGGCAGATACGCAGTATTTT.

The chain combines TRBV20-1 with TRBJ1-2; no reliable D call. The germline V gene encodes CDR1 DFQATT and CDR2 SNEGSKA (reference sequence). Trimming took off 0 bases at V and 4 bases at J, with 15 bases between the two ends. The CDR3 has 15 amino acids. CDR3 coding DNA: TGCAGTGCTAGAGATCCTCTCACGGTTGGCTATGGCTACACCTTC. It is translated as CSARDPLTVGYGYTF.

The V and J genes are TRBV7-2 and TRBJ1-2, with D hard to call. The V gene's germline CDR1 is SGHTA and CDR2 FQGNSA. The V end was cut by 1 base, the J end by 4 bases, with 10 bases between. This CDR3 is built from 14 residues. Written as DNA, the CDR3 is TGTGCCAGCAGCTTAGATCCGCGGCGCTATGGCTACACCTTC. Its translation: CASSLDPRRYGYTF.

The CDR3 loop is CASSSVAGGGTDTQYF. The DNA of the CDR3 is TGTGCCAGCAGCTCCGTAGCGGGGGGTGGAACAGATACGCAGTATTTT. The genes are TRBV7-6 and TRBJ2-3; 10 bases match TRBD2. J gave up 3 bases and V 4 bases, and 7 bases lay outside the gene matches. This CDR3 is 16 amino acids long. Germline V gives CDR1 SGHVS, CDR2 FNYEAQ.

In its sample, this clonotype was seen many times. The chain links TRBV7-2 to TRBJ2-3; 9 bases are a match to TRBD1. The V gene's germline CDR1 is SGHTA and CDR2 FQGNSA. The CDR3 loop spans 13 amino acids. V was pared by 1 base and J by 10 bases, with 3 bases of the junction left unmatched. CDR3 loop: CASSLGGTGSQYF. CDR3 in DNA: TGTGCCAGCAGCTTAGGCGGGACAGGGTCGCAGTATTTT.

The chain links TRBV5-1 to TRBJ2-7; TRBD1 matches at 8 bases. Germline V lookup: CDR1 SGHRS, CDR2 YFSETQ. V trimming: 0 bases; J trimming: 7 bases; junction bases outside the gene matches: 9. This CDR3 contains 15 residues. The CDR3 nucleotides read TGCGCCAGCAGCTTGGGGACAGGGTATCCCCCGGAGCAGTACTTC. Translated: CASSLGTGYPPEQYF.

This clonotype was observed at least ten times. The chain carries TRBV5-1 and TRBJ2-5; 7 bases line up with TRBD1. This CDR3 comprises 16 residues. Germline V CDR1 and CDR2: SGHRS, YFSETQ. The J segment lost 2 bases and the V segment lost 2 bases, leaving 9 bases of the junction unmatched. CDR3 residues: CASSLLGGGIQETQYF. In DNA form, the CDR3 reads TGCGCCAGCAGCTTATTAGGGGGCGGCATACAAGAGACCCAGTACTTC. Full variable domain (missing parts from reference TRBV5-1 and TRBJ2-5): KAGVTQTPRYLIKTRGQQVTLSCSPISGHRSVSWYQQTPGQGLQFLFEYFSETQRNKGNFPGRFSGRQFSNSRSEMNVSTLELGDSALYLCASSLLGGGIQETQYFGPGTRLLVL.

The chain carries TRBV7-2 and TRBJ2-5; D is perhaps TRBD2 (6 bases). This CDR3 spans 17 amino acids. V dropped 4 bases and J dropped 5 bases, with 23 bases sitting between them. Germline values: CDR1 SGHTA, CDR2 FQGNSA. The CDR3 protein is CASSSRGVRGRGETQYF. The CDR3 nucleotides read TGTGCCAGCAGCTCCCGAGGGGTTAGGGGACGGGGGGAGACCCAGTACTTC.

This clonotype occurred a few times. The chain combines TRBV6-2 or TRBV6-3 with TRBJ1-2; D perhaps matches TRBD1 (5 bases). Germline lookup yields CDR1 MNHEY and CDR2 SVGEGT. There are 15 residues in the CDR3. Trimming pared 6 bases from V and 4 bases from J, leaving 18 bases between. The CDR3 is CASRSSGTYIYGYTF. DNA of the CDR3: TGTGCCAGCAGGTCTTCCGGGACCTACATCTATGGCTACACCTTC.

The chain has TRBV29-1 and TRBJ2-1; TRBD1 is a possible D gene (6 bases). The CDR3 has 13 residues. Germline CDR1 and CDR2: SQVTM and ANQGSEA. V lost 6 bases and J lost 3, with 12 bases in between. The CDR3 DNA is TGCAGCGTCTCACCGGACAGCTACAATGAGCAGTTCTTC. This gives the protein CSVSPDSYNEQFF.

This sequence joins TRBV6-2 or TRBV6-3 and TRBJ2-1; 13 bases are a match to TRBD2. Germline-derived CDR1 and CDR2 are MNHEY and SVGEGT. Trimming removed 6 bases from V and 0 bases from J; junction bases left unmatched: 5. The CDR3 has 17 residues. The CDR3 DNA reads TGTGCCAGCAGACCCGGACTAGCGGGGGCCTCCTACAATGAGCAGTTCTTC. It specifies CASRPGLAGASYNEQFF.

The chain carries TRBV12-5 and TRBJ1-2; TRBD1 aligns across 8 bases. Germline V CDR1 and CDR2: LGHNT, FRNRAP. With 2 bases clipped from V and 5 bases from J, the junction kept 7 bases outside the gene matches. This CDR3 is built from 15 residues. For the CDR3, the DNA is TGTGCTAGTGGTTTGTCCGGGACAGGTCCATATGGCTACACCTTC. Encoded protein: CASGLSGTGPYGYTF.

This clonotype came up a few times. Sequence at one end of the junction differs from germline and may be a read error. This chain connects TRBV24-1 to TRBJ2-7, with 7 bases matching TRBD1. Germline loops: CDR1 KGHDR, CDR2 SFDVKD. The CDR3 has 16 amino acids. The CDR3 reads CATSDPRTGLSHEQYF. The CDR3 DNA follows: TGTGCCACCAGTGATCCTCGGACAGGTCTCTCCCACGAGCAGTACTTC.

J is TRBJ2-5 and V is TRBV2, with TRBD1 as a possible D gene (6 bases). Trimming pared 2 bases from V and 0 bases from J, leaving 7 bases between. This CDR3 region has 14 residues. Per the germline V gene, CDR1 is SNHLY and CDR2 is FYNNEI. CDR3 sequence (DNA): TGTGCCAGCAGTGAAAACAGGGACCAAGAGACCCAGTACTTC. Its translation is CASSENRDQETQYF.

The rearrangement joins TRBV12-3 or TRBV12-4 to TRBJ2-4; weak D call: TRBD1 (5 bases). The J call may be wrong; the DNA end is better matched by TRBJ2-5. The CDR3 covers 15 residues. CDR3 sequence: CASSSRTGPQETQYF. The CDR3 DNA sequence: TGTGCCAGCAGTTCGAGAACAGGACCCCAAGAGACCCAGTACTTC.

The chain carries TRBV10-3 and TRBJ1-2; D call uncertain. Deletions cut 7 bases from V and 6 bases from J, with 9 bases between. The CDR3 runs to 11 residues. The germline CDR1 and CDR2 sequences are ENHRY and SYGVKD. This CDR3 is CAINNLDGYTF. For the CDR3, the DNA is TGTGCCATCAACAACTTGGATGGCTACACCTTC.

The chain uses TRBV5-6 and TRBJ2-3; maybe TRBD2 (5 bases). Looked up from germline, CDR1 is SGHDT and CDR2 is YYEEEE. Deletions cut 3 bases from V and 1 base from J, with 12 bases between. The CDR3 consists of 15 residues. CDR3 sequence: CASSYLPRGTDTQYF. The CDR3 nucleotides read TGTGCCAGCAGCTACCTCCCGCGGGGCACAGATACGCAGTATTTT.